This TCR beta chain was recovered during a study of CD8+CD57+ T cells in acquired aplastic anemia. Study-level background: Around 11 million reads were obtained on average for healthy donor CD4+ cells.

As regards this clonotype: At one end the junction does not follow the germline gene, possibly because of a read error.

The CDR3 totals 14 residues. Germline V gene sequence: CDR1 LNHDA, CDR2 SQIVND (reference sequence). Investigators profiled TCR beta VDJ and CDR3 from genomic DNA template. TCRdb re-derived calls from the reads in MiXCR, one entry per CDR3 protein. The repertoire includes around 400,000 distinct CDR3 sequences, 65% to 80% of them detected once, and 4% sits in the top ten. The V and J genes are TRBV19 and TRBJ2-7, with D perhaps being TRBD1 or TRBD2 (6 bases each). This TCR was recovered from a human donor in good health, serving as a control. What was sequenced was sorted CD4+, CD8+, or CD8+CD57+ T cells (not recorded which) from PBMCs. In DNA form, the CDR3 reads TGTGTCAGTAGTATAGGTGTGGGGGGCTACGGGCAGTACTTC. Protein: CVSSIGVGGYGQYF.